This TCR beta chain appears in the sequencing data of a study of blood T cell repertoires in COVID-19 (dated by TCRdb to the early 2020s). General notes on the study: The collaborator samples originated in the United States, Italy and Spain and spanned the acute and convalescent phases of COVID-19. The material from the prospective study consisted of cDNA or gDNA derived from T cells, B-cell-depleted T cells, or PBMCs. Deeply sampled blood TCRbeta repertoires from subjects exposed to, actively infected with, or recovered from COVID-19 were included in the dataset. A freely available public database, intended as a resource for researchers studying the immune response to SARS-CoV-2, is where the repertoires were released. Samples were obtained from the ongoing ImmuneRACE study (first 160 participants) and from about 1,300 subjects provided by 6 global collaborators. Nearly every sample came with metadata listing a de-identified subject ID, COVID-19 status, age in years and sex. HLA class I and class II types, where available, came from metadata supplied by the sample provider rather than from assay-based typing. The study at large found these results: Clinical and demographic metadata were provided uncurated, with the amount varying by source and participant.

Whole blood was collected in K2EDTA tubes by collaborating institutions according to the institutions' own protocols. For TCRbeta analysis, collaborators shipped samples as frozen whole blood, isolated PBMCs, or DNA extracted from either of those sample types. TCRbeta CDR3 regions were amplified from genomic DNA using the immunoSEQ Assay, a bias-controlled multiplex PCR. Per the authors' processing: The number of nucleated cells in each sample was estimated from the amplification of reference gene primers within the assay. To quantify the absolute abundance of each unique TCRbeta CDR3 rearrangement, sequence reads were collapsed and filtered. For each sample, productive Simpson clonality was calculated as the square root of Simpson's diversity index across productive rearrangements. TCRdb provides this immuneACCESS table in a form limited to in-frame rearrangements. Some clones are lacking; in checked studies, under half of them reflect an unresolved V gene, and why the rest are absent is not known. V and J calls plus clone size are reproduced from that table; the DNA served to infer D and trimming. Within this sample are 95,000 to 120,000 clones, with 90% of them counted one time only. Around 4.5% of the sample is held by the ten biggest clonotypes.

Inclusive of the bounding cysteine and phenylalanine, the CDR3 is 12 residues long. Only the CDR3 region is kept as DNA, spanning 36 bases read in frame from base 1. In the germline V gene, CDR1 corresponds to SQVTM and CDR2 to ANQGSEA. Trimming takes 4 bases from V and 1 base from J, and the germline ends sit 7 bases apart. This clone was detected once. This receptor's antigen is unknown. Per-nucleotide qualities are absent, and no much larger clonotype sits a single base away. The sequence is built from TRBV29-1 and TRBJ1-1; TRBD1 might be the D gene, on 6 matching bases. The receptor was derived from a woman aged 50 to 65 with acute or convalescent COVID-19. The specimen sequenced was peripheral blood. The DNA is as follows: TGCAGCGTTGCCAGGGGGAACACTGAAGCTTTCTTT. It codes for CSVARGNTEAFF.